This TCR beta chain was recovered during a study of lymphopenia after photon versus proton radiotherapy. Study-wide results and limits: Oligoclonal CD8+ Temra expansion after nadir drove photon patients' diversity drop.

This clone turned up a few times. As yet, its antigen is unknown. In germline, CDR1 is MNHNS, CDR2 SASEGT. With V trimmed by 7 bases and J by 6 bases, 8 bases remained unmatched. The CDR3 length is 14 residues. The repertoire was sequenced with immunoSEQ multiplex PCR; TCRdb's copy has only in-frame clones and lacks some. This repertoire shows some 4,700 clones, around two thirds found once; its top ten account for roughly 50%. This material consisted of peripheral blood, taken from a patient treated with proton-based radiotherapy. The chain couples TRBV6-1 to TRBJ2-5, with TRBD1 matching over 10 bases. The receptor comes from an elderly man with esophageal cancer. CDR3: CASTSPGQGKTQYF. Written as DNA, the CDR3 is TGTGCCAGCACAAGCCCGGGACAGGGGAAGACCCAGTACTTC.